There are a few counts of the clone carrying this T cell receptor beta chain. The V segment lost 8 bases and the J segment 5 bases; nucleotides outside the gene matches: 8. Germline assignment: CDR1 SQVTM and CDR2 ANQGSEA. This CDR3 spans 13 amino acids. The data belong to a study of T cells after yellow fever vaccination. MiXCR, applied by TCRdb to the 5' RACE reads, yields one record per CDR3 protein. In the table there are 200,000 to 300,000 distinct CDR3 sequences, about 7% of which are singletons. V is TRBV29-1 and J is TRBJ2-1; 8 bases align to TRBD2. Sample: CD4+ T cells sorted from PBMCs, taken on the day of the yellow fever booster vaccination. The TCR was taken from a man younger than 45 who received the YFV17D yellow fever vaccine. CDR3 sequence: CSPSGSLDNEQFF. The CDR3 DNA sequence: TGCAGCCCCAGCGGGAGTTTAGACAATGAGCAGTTCTTC.